The 21 T cell receptor beta chains given below trace back to one sample, sequenced in a study of blood T cell repertoires in COVID-19. Sequenced by immunoSEQ multiplex PCR; TCRdb stores in-frame clones only, minus some. The sample includes about 140,000 clones, under 85% of them seen just once. Sequences were obtained from PBMCs or T cells enriched from blood (not recorded which). The source of these receptors is a woman younger than 30 who had been exposed to COVID-19.

The chain links TRBV28 to TRBJ1-1; D ambiguous. This CDR3 is built from 16 residues. Germline assignment: CDR1 MDHEN and CDR2 SYDVKM. V was shortened by 7 bases and J by 3 bases, with 21 bases between the two germline ends. The CDR3, as DNA: TGTGCCAGCATCTCCTCCGGGGTAGGAACGGACACTGAAGCTTTCTTT. This encodes CASISSGVGTDTEAFF.

The chain joins TRBV28 to TRBJ2-7; TRBD2 matches 10 bases. Losses at the gene ends were 2 bases for V and 6 bases for J; bases not matched to a gene: 16. Germline-derived CDR1 and CDR2 are MDHEN and SYDVKM. This CDR3 comprises 18 residues. CDR3 protein: CASSLRGRLAGVRGEQYF. The CDR3, as DNA: TGTGCCAGCAGTTTAAGAGGGCGCCTAGCGGGAGTCAGGGGCGAGCAGTACTTC. The whole variable domain, remainder taken from reference TRBV28 and TRBJ2-7, is DVKVTQSSRYLVKRTGEKVFLECVQDMDHENMFWYRQDPGLGLRLIYFSYDVKMKEKGDIPEGYSVSREKKERFSLILESASTNQTSMYLCASSLRGRLAGVRGEQYFGPGTRLTVT.

The rearrangement joins TRBV7-8 to TRBJ1-3, with unresolved D. V lost 1 base, J lost 0 bases, and 10 bases lay in between. The CDR3 covers 16 residues. Germline lookup yields CDR1 SGHVS and CDR2 FQNEAQ. CDR3 amino acids: CASSLGHSSSGNTIYF. DNA for the CDR3: TGTGCCAGCAGCTTAGGGCACAGTAGCTCTGGAAACACCATATATTTT. The variable domain in full, with the rest retrieved from reference TRBV7-8 and TRBJ1-3, is GAGVSQSPRYKVAKRGQDVALRCDPISGHVSLFWYQQALGQGPEFLTYFQNEAQLDKSGLPSDRFFAERPEGSVSTLKIQRTQQEDSAVYLCASSLGHSSSGNTIYFGEGSWLTVV.

The chain combines TRBV5-1 with TRBJ1-1; 7 bases are a match to TRBD1. V shed 3 bases and J 6 bases; nucleotides not matched to a gene: 2. Germline V CDR1 and CDR2: SGHRS, YFSETQ. This CDR3 comprises 12 residues. The CDR3 sequence: CASSYQGAEAFF. The CDR3 DNA follows: TGCGCCAGCAGCTACCAGGGGGCTGAAGCTTTCTTT.

The chain carries TRBV12-3 or TRBV12-4 and TRBJ1-2; weak D call: TRBD1 (5 bases). The CDR3 has 12 residues. Trimming cost V 5 bases and J 7 bases, with 11 bases left between them. CDR3 nucleotides: TGTGCCAGCAGTGCTAGGACAACTGGCTACACCTTC. Protein: CASSARTTGYTF.

The V call is TRBV27, the J call TRBJ2-7, with 9 bases aligning to TRBD2. Germline lookup yields CDR1 MNHEY and CDR2 SMNVEV (reference sequence). The CDR3 has 15 residues. The V and J ends lost 3 bases and 4 bases, in that order; junction bases with no gene match: 7. The CDR3 is CASSLASGNFYEQYF. The CDR3 DNA is TGTGCCAGCAGTTTGGCTAGCGGGAACTTTTACGAGCAGTACTTC.

This clone has a handful of counts. V gene TRBV5-5 combines with J gene TRBJ1-1; no reliable D call. Trimming took 1 base from V and 1 from J, leaving 5 bases between them. There are 13 residues in the CDR3. CDR1 and CDR2 from the germline V gene are SGHKS and YYEKEE (reference sequence). CDR3 coding DNA: TGTGCCAGCAGCTTGAGACAGAACACTGAAGCTTTCTTT. This gives the protein CASSLRQNTEAFF.

This clone has a handful of counts. J is TRBJ1-2 and V is TRBV28, with D maybe TRBD1 (6 bases). V lost 1 base to trimming and J lost 3 bases, with 30 bases between them. The CDR3 runs 21 residues. Looked up from germline, CDR1 is MDHEN and CDR2 is SYDVKM. The CDR3 loop reads CASSLFFFAGWQGRGDYGYTF. CDR3 DNA sequence: TGTGCCAGCAGTTTATTCTTCTTTGCCGGCTGGCAAGGCAGGGGAGACTATGGCTACACCTTC.

The J gene is TRBJ1-5, the V gene TRBV19; 12 bases match TRBD1. Germline V gene lookup returns CDR1 LNHDA and CDR2 SQIVND (reference sequence). The CDR3 has 14 residues. The ends lost 8 bases at V and 7 bases at J; junction bases unmatched: 6. The DNA for the CDR3 is TGTGCCAGTTCCGGGACAGGGGGCATGCAGCCCCAGCATTTT. Its translation: CASSGTGGMQPQHF.

The genes are TRBV25-1 and TRBJ1-4; D is perhaps TRBD1 (5 bases). This CDR3 spans 18 amino acids. V lost 5 bases and J lost 0, with 19 bases in between. CDR1 and CDR2 from the germline V gene are MGHDK and SYGVNS. As DNA, the CDR3 is TGTGCCAGCAGTTTTACACAGGAGCAATCTGCAACTAATGAAAAACTGTTTTTT. It translates to CASSFTQEQSATNEKLFF.

The V call is TRBV7-8, the J call TRBJ2-2; 10 bases are a match to TRBD2. Trimming cost V 2 bases and J 4 bases; bases outside gene matches: 1. This CDR3 has 15 amino acids. Germline loops: CDR1 SGHVS, CDR2 FQNEAQ. The CDR3 region has the DNA TGTGCCAGCAGCTTAACTAGCGGGATCACCGGGGAGCTGTTTTTT. It specifies CASSLTSGITGELFF.

CDR3 DNA sequence: TGCAGTGCTAGTAATGCCAGGGAAGGCGGAAACACCATATATTTT. Encoded protein: CSASNAREGGNTIYF. The rearrangement joins TRBV20-1 to TRBJ1-3; D is perhaps TRBD1 (5 bases). This CDR3 is 15 amino acids long. V lost 3 bases and J lost 4, with 16 bases in between. CDR1 and CDR2 (germline): DFQATT, SNEGSKA (reference sequence).

J is TRBJ2-3 and V is TRBV12-5, with 7 bases lining up with TRBD2. CDR3 length: 12 residues. CDR1 is LGHNT, CDR2 FRNRAP, per germline. V lost 9 bases and J lost 10; bases outside the gene matches: 10. CDR3 sequence: CASGLDQNPQYF. The CDR3 nucleotides are TGTGCTAGCGGACTAGACCAAAATCCGCAGTATTTT.

This chain joins TRBV12-3 or TRBV12-4 and TRBJ1-1; D gene ambiguous. This CDR3 has 12 residues. V was shortened by 2 bases and J by 12 bases, with 13 bases between the two germline ends. CDR3 nucleotides: TGTGCCAGCAGTTTAAGCTCCTCTTGCCCTTTCTTT. The encoded protein is CASSLSSSCPFF.

The rearrangement joins TRBV18 to TRBJ1-1; 9 bases align to TRBD1. The V segment lost 8 bases and the J segment 1 base; nucleotides outside the gene matches: 5. Germline V lookup: CDR1 KGHSH, CDR2 LQKENI. The CDR3 length is 14 residues. The DNA of the CDR3 is TGTGCCAGCCGTTCGGGACAGGGGAACACTGAAGCTTTCTTT. Protein sequence: CASRSGQGNTEAFF.

J is TRBJ1-1 and V is TRBV5-5, with no clear D. Germline V gene sequence: CDR1 SGHKS, CDR2 YYEKEE (reference sequence). This CDR3 is 12 amino acids long. Trimming left V 0 bases short and J 6 bases short, with 6 bases between. CDR3 DNA sequence: TGTGCCAGCAGCTTGGGGGCCCCTGAAGCTTTCTTT. The encoded protein is CASSLGAPEAFF.

The rearrangement joins TRBV2 to TRBJ2-1; the match to TRBD2 covers 12 bases. The CDR3 is 16 residues long. Germline V CDR1 and CDR2: SNHLY, FYNNEI. With 6 bases clipped from V and 4 bases from J, the junction kept 7 bases outside the gene matches. CDR3 protein: CASRDGTSGFYNEQFF. CDR3 nucleotide sequence: TGTGCCAGCAGAGACGGGACTAGCGGGTTTTACAATGAGCAGTTCTTC.

V gene TRBV29-1 combines with J gene TRBJ2-1; D may be TRBD2 (5 bases). The CDR3 runs 14 residues. The germline V and J ends were trimmed by 5 bases and 7 bases, with 18 bases remaining between them. In germline, CDR1 is SQVTM, CDR2 ANQGSEA. The CDR3 bases are TGCAGCGTTCCCTTCCCGGGAAAAGCGAATGAGCAGTTCTTC. This sequence encodes CSVPFPGKANEQFF.

The J gene is TRBJ1-1, the V gene TRBV6-6; 8 bases are shared with TRBD1. The CDR3 totals 14 residues. The J segment lost 4 bases and the V segment lost 4 bases, leaving 5 bases of the junction unmatched. From germline, CDR1 is MNHNY and CDR2 SVGAGI (reference sequence). CDR3 protein: CASSSIQGGTEAFF. For the CDR3, the DNA is TGTGCCAGCAGTTCCATACAGGGGGGCACTGAAGCTTTCTTT.

This chain connects TRBV28 to TRBJ1-5; D gene unclear. Germline values: CDR1 MDHEN, CDR2 SYDVKM. The length of the CDR3 is 13 residues. V was shortened by 1 base and J by 5 bases, with 6 bases between the two germline ends. The CDR3 bases are TGTGCCAGCAGTTTATACAGTTATCAGCCCCAGCATTTT. As protein: CASSLYSYQPQHF.

The V gene is TRBV7-8, the J gene TRBJ2-1; 11 nucleotides line up with TRBD1. The V and J ends lost 6 bases and 2 bases, in that order; junction bases with no gene match: 3. The CDR3 totals 15 residues. CDR1 is SGHVS and CDR2 is FQNEAQ in the germline V gene. The CDR3 DNA is TGTGCCAGCAGGGGGGGACAGGGGGCCTACAATGAGCAGTTCTTC. It specifies CASRGGQGAYNEQFF.